Below are 13 T cell receptor beta chains sequenced from a single sample in a study of blood T cell repertoires in COVID-19. Some clones are missing from TCRdb's copy, which holds only in-frame ones; the method was immunoSEQ multiplex PCR. The sample lists roughly 430,000 clones; around nine tenths were seen once. Sequencing input: PBMCs or T cells enriched from blood (not recorded which). Receptor source: a woman younger than 30 who had been exposed to COVID-19.

This chain joins TRBV7-2 and TRBJ1-2, with D tentatively TRBD1 (6 bases). Germline CDR1 is SGHTA and CDR2 is FQGNSA. V lost 5 bases and J 0 bases, leaving 22 bases between the germline ends. The CDR3 totals 18 residues. The CDR3 nucleotides are TGTGCCAGCAGCCCCGTGTCCCGAACAGGGATTCCTAACTATGGCTACACCTTC. It codes for CASSPVSRTGIPNYGYTF.

This chain joins TRBV28 and TRBJ2-2, with 7 bases that match TRBD2. There are 17 residues in the CDR3. CDR1 MDHEN and CDR2 SYDVKM come from the germline V gene. The trim removed 5 bases at V and 1 base at J, leaving 10 bases unmatched. CDR3 in amino acids: CASSTSRVAGNTGELFF. The CDR3 DNA sequence: TGTGCCAGCAGTACCTCTAGGGTAGCGGGGAACACCGGGGAGCTGTTTTTT.

V and J are TRBV19 and TRBJ2-7; 10 nucleotides agree with TRBD1. J was trimmed by 7 bases and V by 2 bases; bases with no gene match: 8. The germline V gene encodes CDR1 LNHDA and CDR2 SQIVND (reference sequence). The CDR3 runs to 15 residues. CDR3 in amino acids: CASSITGTGEREQYF. The DNA of the CDR3 is TGTGCCAGTAGTATAACCGGGACAGGGGAAAGGGAGCAGTACTTC.

The count of this clone is one. The genes are TRBV19 and TRBJ2-7; 8 bases are a match to TRBD2. The CDR3 sequence is 14 residues long. Germline V gene data show CDR1 as LNHDA and CDR2 as SQIVND (reference sequence). Unmatched junction bases numbered 6, after V lost 3 bases and J lost 5 bases. As DNA, the CDR3 is TGTGCCAGTAGTATTCGGACTAGCCACGACGAGCAGTACTTC. As protein: CASSIRTSHDEQYF.

The chain employs TRBV28 and TRBJ1-1; no clear D gene. The V and J ends lost 7 bases and 3 bases respectively, with 6 bases between them. From germline, CDR1 is MDHEN and CDR2 SYDVKM. The CDR3 runs to 11 residues. CDR3 sequence reads: CASKADTEAFF. The CDR3 bases are TGTGCCAGCAAAGCGGACACTGAAGCTTTCTTT. Based on the CDR3 plus reference TRBV28 and TRBJ1-1, the full variable domain is DVKVTQSSRYLVKRTGEKVFLECVQDMDHENMFWYRQDPGLGLRLIYFSYDVKMKEKGDIPEGYSVSREKKERFSLILESASTNQTSMYLCASKADTEAFFGQGTRLTVV.

This chain joins TRBV28 and TRBJ1-4; no clear D. The CDR3 covers 12 residues. Germline assignment: CDR1 MDHEN and CDR2 SYDVKM. V was clipped by 10 bases and J by 7 bases, with 13 bases between them. CDR3 coding DNA: TGTGCCACCATGGAACCGGGTGAAAAACTGTTTTTT. As protein: CATMEPGEKLFF.

CDR3 amino acids: CASSGTQNQETQYF. As DNA, the CDR3 is TGTGCCAGTTCCGGGACACAGAACCAAGAGACCCAGTACTTC. The chain combines TRBV28 with TRBJ2-5, with TRBD1 as a possible D gene (6 bases). Germline values: CDR1 MDHEN, CDR2 SYDVKM. Trimming stripped 9 bases from V and 0 bases from J, with 14 bases between. The CDR3 has 14 amino acids.

The chain combines TRBV7-2 with TRBJ2-7; the D gene is possibly TRBD1 (6 bases). CDR3 length equals 14 residues. Germline V CDR1 and CDR2: SGHTA, FQGNSA. Between the trimmed V and J ends, which lost 7 bases and 6 bases, there was a span of 19 bases. The CDR3 bases are TGTGCCAGCACCTCGAGGACAGAGACCCGCGAGCAGTACTTC. Its protein is CASTSRTETREQYF.

The chain carries TRBV7-3 and TRBJ2-7, with D perhaps TRBD1 (5 bases). Trimming took 4 bases from V and 6 from J, leaving 13 bases between them. The CDR3 consists of 13 residues. Germline-derived CDR1 and CDR2 are SGHTA and FQGTGA. CDR3 nucleotide sequence: TGTGCCAGCAGCTGGACACCCTCCGGCGAGCAGTACTTC. As protein: CASSWTPSGEQYF.

V and J are TRBV12-3 or TRBV12-4 and TRBJ2-3; perhaps TRBD2 as D (6 bases). Trimming removed 10 bases at V and 5 bases at J, with 16 bases between. This CDR3 comprises 13 residues. CDR3 in amino acids: CATGDSARDTQYF. The CDR3 coding sequence is TGTGCCACCGGGGACTCAGCCCGAGATACGCAGTATTTT.

The chain has TRBV12-1 and TRBJ2-1; TRBD2 reflects the table's D call only, with no check against the DNA. TRBV12-1 has pseudogene status. This CDR3 has 20 amino acids. The CDR3, as DNA: TGTGCCAGCAGCTTTCTTGTGGAGGGTGAGCCGTCAAGCTCCTACAATGAGCAGTTCTTC. Translating it yields CASSFLVEGEPSSSYNEQFF.

The V and J genes are TRBV24-1 and TRBJ1-5; TRBD1 aligns across 8 bases. The length of the CDR3 is 15 residues. Germline V lookup: CDR1 KGHDR, CDR2 SFDVKD. Trimming at V came to 4 bases and at J to 4 bases, leaving 5 bases not matched to a gene. The CDR3 sequence is CATSDTGQGNQPQHF. The CDR3 bases are TGTGCCACCAGTGACACTGGACAGGGTAATCAGCCCCAGCATTTT.

V and J are TRBV11-3 and TRBJ2-5; D remains ambiguous. Germline V lookup: CDR1 SGHNT, CDR2 YENEEA. The CDR3 consists of 13 residues. V was cut by 0 bases and J by 7 bases, with 9 bases left in between. The CDR3 DNA reads as TGTGCCAGCAGCTTAGATGGAGAGCGGACCCAGTACTTC. The encoded protein is CASSLDGERTQYF.